Below, 27 T cell receptor beta chains from the same sample are listed, as sequenced in a study of T cell repertoires in cytomegalovirus infection. TCRdb recomputed calls from the reads with MiXCR, one row per CDR3 protein. Here the sample spans some 390,000 distinct CDR3 sequences, about a sixth being singletons. The sequencing sample was made of PBMCs. These receptor sequences come from a human donor in good health (CMV status not recorded). Some clones in this sample may be carry-over from other donors' samples.

This clonotype was picked up many times. The gene calls are TRBV7-2 and TRBJ1-1, with D hard to call. Trimming pared 4 bases from V and 6 bases from J, leaving 24 bases between. The germline V gene encodes CDR1 SGHTA and CDR2 FQGNSA. The CDR3 loop spans 17 amino acids. The CDR3 is CASSYVPASGRTPEAFF. The CDR3 DNA follows: TGTGCCAGCAGCTACGTCCCGGCAAGCGGCAGAACACCTGAAGCTTTCTTT.

Regarding this clonotype: Possible read error: a much larger clone is one base away. The rearrangement uses TRBV9 and TRBJ2-3; D is ambiguous. V was clipped by 0 bases and J by 5 bases, with 4 bases between them. The CDR3 is made up of 12 amino acids. Germline CDR1 and CDR2: SGDLS and YYNGEE. The CDR3 sequence: CASSVEGDTQYF. In DNA, the CDR3 is TGTGCCAGCAGCGTAGAGGGAGATACGCAGTATTTT. The full variable domain, with the rest looked up from reference TRBV9 and TRBJ2-3, is DSGVTQTPKHLITATGQRVTLRCSPRSGDLSVYWYQQSLDQGLQFLIQYYNGEERAKGNILERFSAQQFPDLHSELNLSSLELGDSALYFCASSVEGDTQYFGPGTRLTVL.

In this sample, this clonotype turned up many times. The chain couples TRBV12-3 or TRBV12-4 to TRBJ2-1, with a tentative D call TRBD2 (6 bases). Trimming left V 5 bases short and J 0 bases short, with 17 bases between. The CDR3 is made up of 17 amino acids. The CDR3, as DNA: TGTGCCAGCAGTCCCAACACCTTAGCGGACTCCTACAATGAGCAGTTCTTC. Translation gives CASSPNTLADSYNEQFF.

V usage is TRBV5-3 and J usage is TRBJ1-1; D perhaps matches TRBD1 (5 bases). TRBV5-3 is an ORF, with its function uncertain. This CDR3 has 15 amino acids. V gave up 8 bases and J gave up 1 base, with 18 bases separating them. CDR3 sequence reads: CASSHAGTGNTEAFF. The CDR3 nucleotides are TGTGCCAGCAGTCATGCGGGGACGGGGAACACTGAAGCTTTCTTT.

This clonotype was detected only a few times. The J gene is TRBJ2-7, the V gene TRBV20-1; either TRBD1 or TRBD2 may supply D (6 bases each). Trimming stripped 2 bases from V and 7 bases from J, with 21 bases between. The V gene's germline CDR1 is DFQATT and CDR2 SNEGSKA (reference sequence). There are 15 residues in the CDR3. The DNA for the CDR3 is TGCAGTGCTAGATACAACCGAGGGGGGCTAGGGGAGCAGTACTTC. Translating gives CSARYNRGGLGEQYF.

The chain joins TRBV12-3 or TRBV12-4 to TRBJ2-7, with 7 positions matching TRBD2. J lost 5 bases, V lost 5 bases, and 18 bases had no gene match. The CDR3 loop spans 17 amino acids. The CDR3 DNA sequence: TGTGCCAGCAGTCCCTGGGACTACCAAACTGCCCCAAACGAGCAGTACTTC. It yields the protein CASSPWDYQTAPNEQYF.

The chain carries TRBV27 and TRBJ1-5; a weak D match, TRBD1 (6 bases). Per the germline V gene, CDR1 is MNHEY and CDR2 is SMNVEV (reference sequence). V gave up 8 bases and J gave up 0 bases, with 20 bases separating them. The CDR3 covers 17 residues. The DNA of the CDR3 is TGTGCCAGCCGTAGGGGGGGTACCCCCTATAGCAATCAGCCCCAGCATTTT. Its translation is CASRRGGTPYSNQPQHF.

This clonotype appeared many times. The V gene is TRBV6-2 or TRBV6-3, the J gene TRBJ2-3; unclear D gene. Germline values: CDR1 MNHEY, CDR2 SVGEGT. V lost 0 bases and J lost 1, with 11 bases in between. This CDR3 spans 16 amino acids. Written as DNA, the CDR3 is TGTGCCAGCAGTTACTCGGTCCTCGTAGGCACAGATACGCAGTATTTT. This sequence encodes CASSYSVLVGTDTQYF.

This clonotype was seen ten or more times. V is TRBV7-9 and J is TRBJ1-6; 7 nucleotides agree with TRBD1. V lost 1 base to trimming and J lost 7 bases; unmatched junction nucleotides: 7. The CDR3 length is 16 residues. CDR1 SEHNR and CDR2 FQNEAQ come from the germline V gene (reference sequence). The CDR3 sequence: CASSLVGGPANSPLHF. As DNA, the CDR3 is TGTGCCAGCAGCTTAGTAGGGGGCCCCGCAAATTCACCCCTCCACTTT.

This clonotype was picked up many times. DNA of the CDR3: TGTGCCACCCCCAGTGTGAGCGGGGCCCCGGGAGATACGCAGTATTTT. This sequence encodes CATPSVSGAPGDTQYF. V and J are TRBV7-2 and TRBJ2-3; 7 nucleotides align to TRBD2. CDR3 size: 16 residues. Trimming cost V 10 bases and J 5 bases; bases outside gene matches: 18. Germline assignment: CDR1 SGHTA and CDR2 FQGNSA.

The chain couples TRBV9 to TRBJ2-3, with D perhaps TRBD2 (5 bases). Germline V lookup: CDR1 SGDLS, CDR2 YYNGEE. The ends were cut back, 0 bases at V and 4 bases at J, with 9 bases in the middle. The CDR3 totals 14 residues. The DNA of the CDR3 is TGTGCCAGCAGCGTAGTGAGTAGCGCAGATACGCAGTATTTT. It is translated as CASSVVSSADTQYF.

The chain uses TRBV12-3 or TRBV12-4 and TRBJ1-1; D is ambiguous. V was trimmed by 3 bases and J by 7 bases, leaving 12 bases between them. CDR3 size: 13 residues. The CDR3 nucleotides read TGTGCCAGCAGTTTTCTAGGACGTAGTGAAGCTTTCTTT. Its translation: CASSFLGRSEAFF.

There are many counts of this clonotype. This rearrangement joins TRBV7-2 to TRBJ2-3, with D possibly matching TRBD2 (6 bases). With 6 bases removed from V and 2 bases from J, the gap between germline ends came to 12 bases. Germline CDR1 and CDR2: SGHTA and FQGNSA. The CDR3 is made up of 14 amino acids. CDR3 DNA sequence: TGTGCCAGCAGGGGACTTCTCTACACAGATACGCAGTATTTT. This encodes CASRGLLYTDTQYF.

This clonotype has at least ten counts. The chain joins TRBV7-2 to TRBJ1-5; D is uncertain. CDR1 and CDR2 from the germline V gene are SGHTA and FQGNSA. The CDR3 consists of 13 residues. V was cut by 4 bases and J by 6 bases, with 10 bases left in between. CDR3 coding DNA: TGTGCCAGCAGCTCGATCAGGTCTCAGCCCCAGCATTTT. Protein: CASSSIRSQPQHF.

This clonotype appeared a few times. This chain links TRBV28 with TRBJ1-1; 9 positions agree with TRBD1. Germline CDR1 is MDHEN and CDR2 is SYDVKM. The trim removed 3 bases at V and 2 bases at J, leaving 7 bases unmatched. The CDR3 has 16 amino acids. The CDR3 region is CASSLPTTGGNTEAFF. The CDR3 DNA is TGTGCCAGCAGTTTGCCTACGACAGGGGGAAACACTGAAGCTTTCTTT.

In its sample, this clonotype was seen many times. The J gene is TRBJ2-1, the V gene TRBV7-2, with D tentatively TRBD1 (6 bases). This CDR3 region has 15 residues. V was cut by 4 bases and J by 0 bases, with 10 bases left in between. CDR1 is SGHTA, CDR2 FQGNSA, per germline. The CDR3 bases are TGTGCCAGCAGCTGGACAGCTAGCTCCTACAATGAGCAGTTCTTC. Protein sequence: CASSWTASSYNEQFF.

This clonotype occurred a few times. V gene TRBV12-3 or TRBV12-4 combines with J gene TRBJ2-5, with 7 bases lining up with TRBD1. The CDR3 runs 16 residues. V dropped 5 bases and J dropped 2; count of bases not matched to a gene: 11. For the CDR3, the DNA is TGTGCCAGCAGTCGCGGGCCGGGGACAGCGCAAGAGACCCAGTACTTC. Translating it yields CASSRGPGTAQETQYF.

This clonotype was counted a few times. The CDR3 bases are TGTGCCAGCAGTTACACCGGGACAGGGGTTGAAAAACTGTTTTTT. This translates into CASSYTGTGVEKLFF. The chain has TRBV6-5 and TRBJ1-4; 10 bases agree with TRBD1. V dropped 2 bases and J dropped 7; count of bases not matched to a gene: 4. Germline V lookup: CDR1 MNHEY, CDR2 SVGAGI. The CDR3 covers 15 residues.

In its sample, this clonotype was seen a few times. The CDR3 DNA is TGCAGTGCTAGACGGGACAGGGGGCCTGAAGCTTTCTTT. Amino acids: CSARRDRGPEAFF. The rearrangement links TRBV20-1 to TRBJ1-1; 12 bases are a match to TRBD1. This CDR3 has 13 residues. V trimming: 2 bases; J trimming: 6 bases; junction bases outside the gene matches: 1. From germline, CDR1 is DFQATT and CDR2 SNEGSKA (reference sequence).

This chain links TRBV7-2 with TRBJ1-6; D is perhaps TRBD1 (6 bases). The CDR3 contains 14 residues. CDR1 is SGHTA and CDR2 is FQGNSA in the germline V gene. V was clipped by 9 bases and J by 9 bases, with 18 bases between them. Here the CDR3 reads CASSQGTSRSPLHF. CDR3 sequence (DNA): TGTGCCAGTTCCCAAGGGACATCGCGTTCACCCCTCCACTTT.

A few counts support this clonotype. This chain uses TRBV11-2 with TRBJ2-2; D is possibly TRBD1 or TRBD2 (6 bases each). With 6 bases removed from V and 0 bases from J, the gap between germline ends came to 17 bases. Germline CDR1 SGHAT, CDR2 FQNNGV. This CDR3 has 17 amino acids. This CDR3 is CASSRIRGRTNTGELFF. In DNA, the CDR3 is TGTGCCAGCAGTCGAATTCGGGGGCGGACGAACACCGGGGAGCTGTTTTTT.

As concerns this clonotype: The junction shows a germline mismatch at one end, possibly a read error. V and J are TRBV6-2 or TRBV6-3 and TRBJ1-1, with TRBD1 matching 9 bases. The CDR3 runs to 14 residues. Germline values: CDR1 MNHEY, CDR2 SVGEGT. CDR3 protein: CASTPGGQGREGFF. CDR3 DNA sequence: TGTGCCAGCACACCGGGGGGACAGGGACGCGAAGGTTTCTTT.

The rearrangement uses TRBV20-1 and TRBJ2-2; 7 bases align to TRBD2. The V segment lost 4 bases and the J segment 2 bases; nucleotides outside the gene matches: 7. In germline, CDR1 is DFQATT, CDR2 SNEGSKA (reference sequence). There are 15 residues in the CDR3. CDR3 nucleotides: TGCAGTGCTACCCTAGCGGCCATTAACACCGGGGAGCTGTTTTTT. Translated, it gives CSATLAAINTGELFF.

This clonotype was seen only once. The chain couples TRBV2 to TRBJ1-5; D unclear. The CDR3 is 11 amino acids. V lost 6 bases and J lost 3, with 3 bases in between. From germline, CDR1 is SNHLY and CDR2 FYNNEI. The CDR3: CASRYNQPQHF. The CDR3 DNA follows: TGTGCCAGCAGGTACAATCAGCCCCAGCATTTT. Together with reference TRBV2 and TRBJ1-5, the CDR3 gives the full variable domain: EPEVTQTPSHQVTQMGQEVILRCVPISNHLYFYWYRQILGQKVEFLVSFYNNEISEKSEIFDDQFSVERPDGSNFTLKIRSTKLEDSAMYFCASRYNQPQHFGDGTRLSIL.

The chain employs TRBV7-3 and TRBJ1-1; no clear D. Trimming removed 6 bases at V and 1 base at J, with 12 bases between. The germline CDR1 and CDR2 sequences are SGHTA and FQGTGA. This CDR3 comprises 14 residues. The CDR3 loop is CASSANLGNTEAFF. The DNA for the CDR3 is TGTGCCAGCAGTGCCAATCTGGGGAACACTGAAGCTTTCTTT.

The chain couples TRBV5-1 to TRBJ2-7; 7 nucleotides agree with TRBD2. The CDR3 totals 14 residues. CDR1 is SGHRS, CDR2 YFSETQ, per germline. V dropped 2 bases and J dropped 4; count of bases not matched to a gene: 6. The DNA of the CDR3 is TGCGCCAGCAGCTTCGCTAGCGGATCGTACGAGCAGTACTTC. Its protein product is CASSFASGSYEQYF.

Only one count was recorded for this clonotype. This could be a read error, since a much larger clone is one nucleotide away. The chain has TRBV7-2 and TRBJ2-7; tentative D call: TRBD2 (5 bases). The germline gives CDR1 SGHTA, CDR2 FQGNSA. The CDR3 extends over 14 amino acids. DNA for the CDR3: TGTGCCAGCAGCCCGGCCCCGGGAACTTACGAGCGGTACTTC. Amino acids: CASSPAPGTYERYF.